The 31 T cell receptor beta chains given below trace back to one sample, sequenced in a study of T cell responses to AZD1222 COVID-19 vaccine. This table comes from immunoSEQ multiplex PCR, and its TCRdb copy is limited to in-frame clones, with some not included. Of under 200,000 clones in the sample, around 92% were seen once. Specimen: peripheral blood, collected on day 0 of AZD1222 vaccination. The receptors originated from an adult in good health.

This chain links TRBV14 with TRBJ1-4; D is perhaps TRBD1 (6 bases). This CDR3 is 12 amino acids long. The germline CDR1 and CDR2 sequences are SGHDN and FVKESK. Trimming removed 5 bases at V and 10 bases at J, with 11 bases between. CDR3 loop: CASSLLGGKLFF. DNA for the CDR3: TGTGCCAGCAGCTTACTAGGGGGAAAACTGTTTTTT.

The CDR3 loop reads CASSLERGEIQETQYF. The CDR3, as DNA: TGTGCCAGCAGCTTAGAGCGGGGGGAGATCCAAGAGACCCAGTACTTC. The rearrangement links TRBV5-6 to TRBJ2-5; 9 bases are shared with TRBD2. V shed 2 bases and J 1 base; nucleotides not matched to a gene: 6. Germline CDR1 and CDR2: SGHDT and YYEEEE. The CDR3 length is 16 residues.

CDR3 region: CASSLRTGEQYF. In DNA, the CDR3 is TGTGCCAGCAGCTTAAGAACAGGCGAGCAGTACTTC. This chain links TRBV7-9 with TRBJ2-7; possibly TRBD1 for D (5 bases). CDR3 length: 12 residues. CDR1 is SEHNR, CDR2 FQNEAQ, per germline (reference sequence). V gave up 2 bases and J gave up 6 bases, with 8 bases separating them.

As DNA, the CDR3 is TGTGCCAGCAGACTTGAGGGACTGAACACTGAAGCTTTCTTT. Translating it yields CASRLEGLNTEAFF. The chain joins TRBV2 to TRBJ1-1; possibly TRBD1 for D (5 bases). V was clipped by 6 bases and J by 0 bases, with 11 bases between them. The CDR3 extends over 14 amino acids. Germline lookup yields CDR1 SNHLY and CDR2 FYNNEI.

The chain recombines TRBV4-3 with TRBJ1-5, with D tentatively TRBD1 (5 bases). The CDR3 length is 16 residues. The germline V gene encodes CDR1 LGHNA and CDR2 YSLEER. Trimming stripped 1 base from V and 9 bases from J, with 19 bases between. The CDR3 sequence is CASSQGSVGAGGPQHF. CDR3 DNA: TGCGCCAGCAGCCAAGGGTCAGTTGGGGCGGGGGGGCCCCAGCATTTT.

The chain is built from TRBV2 and TRBJ2-7; 11 bases map to TRBD2. Germline assignment: CDR1 SNHLY and CDR2 FYNNEI. V lost 7 bases, J lost 6 bases, and 5 bases stayed unmatched. The CDR3 covers 13 residues. In nucleotides, the CDR3 is TGTGCCAGCAACCGACTAGCGGGGAGCGAGCAGTACTTC. Protein product: CASNRLAGSEQYF.

The V gene is TRBV7-8, the J gene TRBJ2-3; 8 bases align to TRBD2. The junction had 11 bases not matched to a gene; V was cut back by 1 base and J by 5 bases. Germline-derived CDR1 and CDR2 are SGHVS and FQNEAQ. This CDR3 comprises 17 residues. CDR3 DNA sequence: TGTGCCAGCAGCTTAGGATCGATCGGAGCGGGGGTAGATACGCAGTATTTT. This codes for CASSLGSIGAGVDTQYF.

V gene TRBV7-2 combines with J gene TRBJ1-1; no firm D call. The CDR3 spans 14 residues. Trimming shortened V by 5 bases and J by 3 bases, and 13 bases separated the two germline ends. Per the germline V gene, CDR1 is SGHTA and CDR2 is FQGNSA. This CDR3 reads CASSIRLRDTEAFF. CDR3 nucleotide sequence: TGTGCCAGCAGCATCAGGCTTAGGGACACTGAAGCTTTCTTT.

The chain's CDR3 is CASRRDNSPLHF. The CDR3 coding sequence is TGTGCCAGCAGGAGGGATAATTCACCCCTCCACTTT. This chain uses TRBV9 with TRBJ1-6; D gene ambiguous. Germline assignment: CDR1 SGDLS and CDR2 YYNGEE. Trimming took 5 bases from V and 5 from J, leaving 5 bases between them. The CDR3 loop spans 12 amino acids. Based on the CDR3 plus reference TRBV9 and TRBJ1-6, the full variable domain is DSGVTQTPKHLITATGQRVTLRCSPRSGDLSVYWYQQSLDQGLQFLIQYYNGEERAKGNILERFSAQQFPDLHSELNLSSLELGDSALYFCASRRDNSPLHFGNGTRLTVT.

V usage is TRBV5-6 and J usage is TRBJ2-2; D remains ambiguous. V was pared by 2 bases and J by 4 bases, with 15 bases between. The CDR3 has 16 residues. Germline lookup yields CDR1 SGHDT and CDR2 YYEEEE. This CDR3 reads CASSFTRLRSTGELFF. CDR3 bases: TGTGCCAGCAGCTTTACGCGTCTCCGCAGCACCGGGGAGCTGTTTTTT. Looking up the rest from reference TRBV5-6 and TRBJ2-2 gives the full variable domain: DAGVTQSPTHLIKTRGQQVTLRCSPKSGHDTVSWYQQALGQGPQFIFQYYEEEERQRGNFPDRFSGHQFPNYSSELNVNALLLGDSALYLCASSFTRLRSTGELFFGEGSRLTVL.

The chain is built from TRBV19 and TRBJ2-5; weak D call: TRBD2 (5 bases). Trimming took 3 bases from V and 8 from J, leaving 16 bases between them. From germline, CDR1 is LNHDA and CDR2 SQIVND (reference sequence). The CDR3 length is 14 residues. This CDR3 is CASSMDLRQRTQYF. CDR3 bases: TGTGCCAGTAGTATGGACTTGAGACAAAGAACCCAGTACTTC.

This chain uses TRBV10-1 with TRBJ2-5; TRBD1 agrees at 9 bases. Germline assignment: CDR1 WNHNN and CDR2 SYGVQD (reference sequence). The CDR3 runs to 15 residues. The J segment lost 13 bases and the V segment lost 4 bases, leaving 16 bases of the junction unmatched. CDR3 sequence (DNA): TGCGCCAGCAGTGCGACAGGGGGATACACCCCGGGCCCGTACTTC. Translation gives CASSATGGYTPGPYF.

The genes are TRBV25-1 and TRBJ1-6, with D perhaps matching TRBD1 (6 bases). This CDR3 is built from 17 residues. Germline assignment: CDR1 MGHDK and CDR2 SYGVNS. Trimming shortened V by 4 bases and J by 10 bases, and 23 bases separated the two germline ends. CDR3 in amino acids: CASSGPGKGRGSSPLHF. Here the CDR3 DNA reads TGTGCCAGCAGTGGACCCGGTAAGGGCAGGGGATCCTCACCCCTCCACTTT.

The J gene is TRBJ1-1, the V gene TRBV7-9; 9 nucleotides line up with TRBD1. The CDR3 covers 15 residues. The junction had 7 bases not matched to a gene; V was cut back by 2 bases and J by 6 bases. Germline assignment: CDR1 SEHNR and CDR2 FQNEAQ (reference sequence). This CDR3 is CASSLRTGEEAEAFF. CDR3 DNA: TGTGCCAGCAGCTTAAGGACAGGGGAAGAGGCTGAAGCTTTCTTT.

The chain has TRBV3-1 (or the pseudogene TRBV3-2) and TRBJ2-2; D is uncertain. The CDR3 totals 13 residues. The germline V and J ends were trimmed by 0 bases and 9 bases, with 8 bases remaining between them. Germline CDR1 reads LGHDT; CDR2 reads YNNKEL (reference sequence). CDR3 region: CASSQDRRWELFF. DNA of the CDR3: TGTGCCAGCAGCCAAGATAGACGTTGGGAGCTGTTTTTT.

The gene calls are TRBV9 and TRBJ1-4, with 8 bases matching TRBD1. V gave up 0 bases and J gave up 3 bases; unmatched junction bases: 7. The CDR3 is made up of 17 amino acids. Germline CDR1 SGDLS, CDR2 YYNGEE. CDR3 nucleotide sequence: TGTGCCAGCAGCGTAGATTCAGGGGGCGCGTCTAATGAAAAACTGTTTTTT. Its translation: CASSVDSGGASNEKLFF.

The chain is built from TRBV9 and TRBJ2-7; D possibly corresponds to TRBD2 (5 bases). The V end lost 7 bases, the J end lost 2 bases, and 13 bases lay between the germline ends. The CDR3 is 13 amino acids. Germline CDR1 SGDLS, CDR2 YYNGEE. CDR3 DNA sequence: TGTGCCAGCTCCCGAGACGGGGCCTACGAGCAGTACTTC. Residues: CASSRDGAYEQYF.

This clone has just a few counts. The chain combines TRBV2 with TRBJ1-6, with 9 bases fitting TRBD1. J gave up 9 bases and V 3 bases, and 3 bases lay outside the gene matches. From germline, CDR1 is SNHLY and CDR2 FYNNEI. The CDR3 is 14 amino acids. Written as DNA, the CDR3 is TGTGCCAGCAGTGACACAGGGGGCATTTCACCCCTCCACTTT. This codes for CASSDTGGISPLHF.

The chain uses TRBV4-2 and TRBJ2-1; the match to TRBD2 covers 11 bases. The CDR3 extends over 14 amino acids. CDR1 LGHNA and CDR2 YNFKEQ come from the germline V gene. With V trimmed by 5 bases and J by 8 bases, 5 bases remained unmatched. CDR3 sequence reads: CASSSSGGAYEQFF. DNA for the CDR3: TGTGCCAGCAGCAGTAGCGGGGGGGCCTATGAGCAGTTCTTC.

This clone is a singleton in its sample. The rearrangement joins TRBV10-1 to TRBJ1-4, with D uncertain. Germline V gives CDR1 WNHNN, CDR2 SYGVQD (reference sequence). The CDR3 length is 18 residues. V lost 6 bases and J lost 7, with 27 bases in between. For the CDR3, the DNA is TGCGCCAGCAGAAAACCAAAGATTCGTACCCGGCGAGGTGAAAAACTGTTTTTT. It is translated as CASRKPKIRTRRGEKLFF.

The genes are TRBV21-1 and TRBJ2-7; TRBD1, the table's D call, lacks a check against the DNA. TRBV21-1 is reported as a pseudogene. CDR3 length equals 13 residues. This CDR3 reads CASSNAGAYEQYF. CDR3 nucleotide sequence: TGTGCCAGCAGCAATGCAGGGGCCTACGAGCAGTACTTC.

V and J are TRBV18 and TRBJ2-1; 7 bases align to TRBD1. Germline CDR1 reads KGHSH; CDR2 reads LQKENI. There are 14 residues in the CDR3. Trimming cost V 3 bases and J 2 bases; bases outside gene matches: 1. CDR3 nucleotide sequence: TGTGCCAGCTCACCGGGACAGCCCTACAATGAGCAGTTCTTC. Its translation: CASSPGQPYNEQFF.

The gene calls are TRBV6-5 and TRBJ1-5, with D possibly being TRBD1 (6 bases). The germline V gene encodes CDR1 MNHEY and CDR2 SVGAGI. V was trimmed by 6 bases and J by 15 bases, leaving 21 bases between them. The CDR3 sequence is 13 residues long. The CDR3 loop reads CASRFPDTGIWHF. The CDR3 DNA follows: TGTGCCAGCAGGTTTCCCGATACAGGGATTTGGCATTTT.

The chain is built from TRBV7-2 and TRBJ1-2; a weak D match, TRBD1 (5 bases). V gave up 6 bases and J gave up 1 base, with 9 bases separating them. The CDR3 runs 13 residues. CDR1 is SGHTA, CDR2 FQGNSA, per germline. CDR3 in DNA: TGTGCCAGCAGGCGCGACAGTAACTATGGCTACACCTTC. It codes for CASRRDSNYGYTF.

The chain recombines TRBV27 with TRBJ2-1, with TRBD1 identical over 9 bases. There are 17 residues in the CDR3. The germline V gene has CDR1 MNHEY and CDR2 SMNVEV (reference sequence). J was trimmed by 7 bases and V by 6 bases; bases with no gene match: 16. CDR3 protein: CASSRTPGTGSVNEQFF. The CDR3 DNA reads as TGTGCCAGCAGCCGTACCCCCGGGACAGGGAGTGTGAATGAGCAGTTCTTC.

A remark on this clone: At one boundary the junction diverges from the germline segment, which might be a read error. CDR3 loop: CRASGGGEQYF. DNA of the CDR3: TGCAGAGCTAGCGGGGGGGGCGAGCAGTACTTC. The J gene is TRBJ2-7, the V gene TRBV20-1; 12 bases align to TRBD2. The CDR3 spans 11 residues. CDR1 and CDR2 from the germline V gene are DFQATT and SNEGSKA (reference sequence).

V and J are TRBV6-5 and TRBJ2-6, with D possibly TRBD2 on 6 matching bases. The CDR3 is 15 residues long. V shed 8 bases and J shed 2 bases, with 13 bases lying between them. Germline loops: CDR1 MNHEY, CDR2 SVGAGI. The CDR3, as DNA: TGTGCCAGCGGAGCCAGGGAGGCTGGGGCCAACGTCCTGACTTTC. Translation: CASGAREAGANVLTF.

The V call is TRBV19, the J call TRBJ1-6; unclear D gene. Germline-derived CDR1 and CDR2 are LNHDA and SQIVND (reference sequence). The CDR3 is 15 residues long. V shed 3 bases and J shed 0 bases, with 6 bases lying between them. The CDR3 reads CASSMRSSYNSPLHF. The DNA of the CDR3 is TGTGCCAGTAGTATGCGGAGCTCCTATAATTCACCCCTCCACTTT.

This clone has a single count. The rearrangement uses TRBV3-1 (or the pseudogene TRBV3-2) and TRBJ1-1; D may be TRBD1 (6 bases). Germline V gives CDR1 LGHDT, CDR2 YNNKEL (reference sequence). The CDR3 sequence is 14 residues long. V dropped 1 base and J dropped 6 bases, with 12 bases sitting between them. As DNA, the CDR3 is TGTGCCAGCAGCCAAGGGACAGTTGTCGCTGAAGCTTTCTTT. Translating it yields CASSQGTVVAEAFF.

The V call is TRBV2, the J call TRBJ1-2, with 8 bases lining up with TRBD1. This CDR3 has 16 amino acids. J was trimmed by 7 bases and V by 3 bases; bases with no gene match: 13. Germline V CDR1 and CDR2: SNHLY, FYNNEI. The CDR3 loop is CASSDGQGLKGGGYTF. The CDR3 nucleotides are TGTGCCAGCAGTGACGGACAGGGACTAAAAGGGGGTGGCTACACCTTC. The variable domain in full, with the rest retrieved from reference TRBV2 and TRBJ1-2, is EPEVTQTPSHQVTQMGQEVILRCVPISNHLYFYWYRQILGQKVEFLVSFYNNEISEKSEIFDDQFSVERPDGSNFTLKIRSTKLEDSAMYFCASSDGQGLKGGGYTFGSGTRLTVV.

The V gene is TRBV6-1, the J gene TRBJ2-7; the D is unclear. Trimming shortened V by 1 base and J by 3 bases, and 7 bases separated the two germline ends. The CDR3 loop spans 13 amino acids. Germline V gene data show CDR1 as MNHNS and CDR2 as SASEGT. The CDR3 loop reads CASSEVGSYEQYF. CDR3 sequence (DNA): TGTGCCAGCAGTGAAGTGGGCAGCTACGAGCAGTACTTC.